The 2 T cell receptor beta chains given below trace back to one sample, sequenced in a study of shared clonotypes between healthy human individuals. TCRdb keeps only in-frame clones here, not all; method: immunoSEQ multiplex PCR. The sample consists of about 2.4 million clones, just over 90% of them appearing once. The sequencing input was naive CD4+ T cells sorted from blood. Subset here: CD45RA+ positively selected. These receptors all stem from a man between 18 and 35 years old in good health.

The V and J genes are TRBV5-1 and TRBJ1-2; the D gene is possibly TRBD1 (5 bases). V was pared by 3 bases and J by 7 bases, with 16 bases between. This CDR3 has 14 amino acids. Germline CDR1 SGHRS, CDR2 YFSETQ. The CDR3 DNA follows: TGCGCCAGCAGCTCATTTGGGGGTACAGGTGGCTACACCTTC. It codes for CASSSFGGTGGYTF.

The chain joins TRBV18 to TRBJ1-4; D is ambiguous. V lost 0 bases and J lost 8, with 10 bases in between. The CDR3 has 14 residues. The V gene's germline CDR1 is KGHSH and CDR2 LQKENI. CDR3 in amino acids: CASSPPVEGEKLFF. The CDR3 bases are TGTGCCAGCTCACCACCTGTAGAAGGAGAAAAACTGTTTTTT. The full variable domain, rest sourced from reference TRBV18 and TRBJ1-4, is NAGVMQNPRHLVRRRGQEARLRCSPMKGHSHVYWYRQLPEEGLKFMVYLQKENIIDESGMPKERFSAEFPKEGPSILRIQQVVRGDSAAYFCASSPPVEGEKLFFGSGTQLSVL.